This T cell receptor beta chain was identified during a study of T cells in Graves' hyperthyroidism and ophthalmopathy. The CDR3 runs 12 residues. Per germline, CDR1 DFQATT and CDR2 SNEGSKA (reference sequence). V was shortened by 3 bases and J by 5 bases, with 10 bases between the two germline ends. In regard to this clonotype: Its antigen is still unknown.

Findings of the study overall: Classification by a 13 V-J model distinguished ophthalmopathy from stable hyperthyroidism. Most thyroid-expanded clonotypes above 0.001 were also found in blood.

Amplified TCR beta CDR3 regions derived from RNA transcripts. Initially, a first-round RT-PCR of the TCR CDR3 employed the HTBI primer set. TCRdb used MiXCR to reprocess the multiplex PCR reads, holding one entry per CDR3 protein. The sample lists around 760,000 distinct CDR3 sequences; about 35% were seen once. The chain recombines TRBV20-1 with TRBJ1-2; D ambiguous. The sequenced material came from blood. The sequence was collected from a middle-aged woman with Graves' hyperthyroidism. The CDR3 reads CSASGVGYGYTF. The DNA for the CDR3 is TGCAGTGCTAGTGGGGTGGGTTATGGCTACACCTTC.